This TCR beta chain was recovered during a study of early T cells in non-severe SARS-CoV-2 infection. TCRdb recomputed calls from the 5' RACE reads with MiXCR, one row per CDR3 protein. The profile covers about 61,000 distinct CDR3 sequences, with around 12% appearing a single time and roughly 1.2% taken by the ten largest. Sequenced material: whole blood, taken at baseline. This receptor was taken from an adult who was a healthcare worker with PCR-confirmed SARS-CoV-2 infection or an uninfected control (not recorded which). The donor label of this sample is uncertain.

CDR3 in amino acids: CATATSSGSDTQYF. CDR3 bases: TGTGCCACCGCTACTTCCTCGGGGTCAGATACGCAGTATTTT. The chain couples TRBV27 to TRBJ2-3, with a tentative D call TRBD2 (5 bases). CDR1 is MNHEY and CDR2 is SMNVEV in the germline V gene (reference sequence). This CDR3 comprises 14 residues. V dropped 10 bases and J dropped 4 bases, with 18 bases sitting between them.